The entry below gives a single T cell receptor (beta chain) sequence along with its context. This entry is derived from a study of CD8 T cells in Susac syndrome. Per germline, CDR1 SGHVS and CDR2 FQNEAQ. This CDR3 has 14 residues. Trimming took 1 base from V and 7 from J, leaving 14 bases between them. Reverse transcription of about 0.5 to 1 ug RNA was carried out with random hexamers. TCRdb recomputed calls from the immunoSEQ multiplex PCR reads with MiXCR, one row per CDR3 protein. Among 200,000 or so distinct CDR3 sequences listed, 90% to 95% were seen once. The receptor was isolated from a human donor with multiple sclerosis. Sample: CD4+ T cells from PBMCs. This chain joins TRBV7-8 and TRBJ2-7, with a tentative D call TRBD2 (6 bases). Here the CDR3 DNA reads TGTGCCAGCAGCTTAGGGACGGGAGTAAGGGAGCAGTACTTC. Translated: CASSLGTGVREQYF.